This T cell receptor beta chain appears in the sequencing data of a study of T cell responses to AZD1222 COVID-19 vaccine. Repertoires were generated with immunoSEQ multiplex PCR, while TCRdb's copy carries only in-frame clones and drops some. The top ten hold roughly 5.6% of the sample, which has around 140,000 clones, more than 85% seen once. As concerns this clone: Its antigen is unknown.

Trimming removed 3 bases from V and 1 base from J, with 12 bases in between. CDR1 and CDR2 from the germline V gene are WSHSY and SAAADI. The CDR3 covers 15 residues. Study findings and constraints: Recipients of two AZD1222 doses showed rising Spike-specific TCR breadth and depth. Donors, mostly white British, included more females; clonal diversity was possibly underestimated.

Sample: peripheral blood, taken on day 0 of AZD1222 vaccination. The rearrangement links TRBV10-2 to TRBJ1-1, with D perhaps matching TRBD1 (5 bases). The TCR sequence derives from an adult in good health. The CDR3 protein is CASSEWRGANTEAFF. The CDR3 DNA reads TGCGCCAGCAGTGAATGGAGGGGCGCGAACACTGAAGCTTTCTTT.